This TCR beta chain came from a study of blood T cells in healthy people across ages. This CDR3 contains 15 residues. Trimming took 3 bases from V and 3 from J, leaving 15 bases between them. Germline CDR1 and CDR2: SGHTA and FQGTGA. General observations from the study: With age, beta diversity per million T cells declined roughly linearly, significantly by approximately 40. TCR beta diversity tracked closely with naive T cell percentage.

Together with a sample-barcoded 5' primer, a J-beta primer mix was included in a second PCR lasting about 6 to 11 cycles. Each CDR3 protein gets one entry after TCRdb re-called the 5' RACE reads with MiXCR. The sample holds 700,000 to 850,000 distinct CDR3 sequences, roughly 40% seen once. This clonotype was found many times. The antigen is unknown. The source material was blood. The chain joins TRBV7-3 to TRBJ2-7, with D possibly being TRBD2 (5 bases). The receptor comes from a man aged 18 to 30 in good health. The CDR3 nucleotides read TGTGCCAGCAGCTTGAGCCCGGACGGGATCTACGAGCAGTACTTC. It is translated as CASSLSPDGIYEQYF.